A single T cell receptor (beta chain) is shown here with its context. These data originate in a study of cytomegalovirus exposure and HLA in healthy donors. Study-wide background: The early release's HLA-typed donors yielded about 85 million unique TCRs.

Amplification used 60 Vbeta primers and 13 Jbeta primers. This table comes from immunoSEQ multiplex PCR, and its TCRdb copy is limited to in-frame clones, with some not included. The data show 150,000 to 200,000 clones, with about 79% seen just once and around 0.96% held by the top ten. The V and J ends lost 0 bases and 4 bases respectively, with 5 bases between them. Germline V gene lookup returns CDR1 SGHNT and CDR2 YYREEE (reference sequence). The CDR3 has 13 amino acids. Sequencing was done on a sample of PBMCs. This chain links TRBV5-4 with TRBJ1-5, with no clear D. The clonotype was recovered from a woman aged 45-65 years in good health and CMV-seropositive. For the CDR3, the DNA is TGTGCCAGCAGCTTGGGCAGAAATCAGCCCCAGCATTTT. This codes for CASSLGRNQPQHF.